This TCR beta chain stems from a study of blood T cell repertoires in COVID-19. Study overall: Samples of COVID-19 (acute and convalescent) were obtained from the United States, Italy and Spain.

Some clones are missing from TCRdb's copy, which holds only in-frame ones; the method was immunoSEQ multiplex PCR. The sample carries almost 250,000 clones, more than 85% recorded once. Germline V CDR1 and CDR2: MNHEY, SVGAGI. The CDR3 loop spans 15 amino acids. The V and J ends lost 5 bases and 5 bases respectively, with 15 bases between them. Sequenced input: PBMCs or T cells enriched from blood (not recorded which). The source of this sequence is a woman aged 25-40 years who had recovered from COVID-19. The chain combines TRBV6-5 with TRBJ1-4; tentative D call: TRBD1 (5 bases). The CDR3 sequence is CASSHTGNKNEKLFF. CDR3 DNA sequence: TGTGCCAGCAGTCACACAGGCAATAAAAATGAAAAACTGTTTTTT.